The 21 T cell receptor beta chains reported below all come from one sample, sequenced in a study of Ad26.COV2.S vaccination and SARS-CoV-2 variants. Sequenced by immunoSEQ multiplex PCR; TCRdb stores in-frame clones only, minus some. There are around 450,000 clones in the sample; about nine tenths occur only once, and around 1.8% lies in the top ten. Treatment here: some 20 received Ad26.COV2.S at low or high dose, single or two shots; five or six received placebo; per-sample allocation not given. Sampling occurred on day 63 after the first vaccine or placebo injection. The source was peripheral blood, collected in a trial of Ad26.COV2.S vaccine versus placebo. These receptors came from a person aged 18-60 years who received the Ad26.COV2.S COVID-19 vaccine or a placebo.

The chain recombines TRBV7-2 with TRBJ1-5; TRBD1 matches 7 bases. This CDR3 region has 13 residues. Trimming at V came to 8 bases and at J to 3 bases, leaving 4 bases not matched to a gene. Germline V gene data show CDR1 as SGHTA and CDR2 as FQGNSA. The CDR3 bases are TGTGCCAGCTCGGGACAGAACAATCAGCCCCAGCATTTT. This translates into CASSGQNNQPQHF.

The CDR3 spells CAGLPGLAGVSTGELFF. CDR3 sequence (DNA): TGTGCCGGACTTCCGGGACTAGCGGGAGTTTCCACCGGGGAGCTGTTTTTT. The gene calls are TRBV2 and TRBJ2-2; 14 bases match TRBD2. J gave up 4 bases and V 11 bases, and 12 bases lay outside the gene matches. Germline values: CDR1 SNHLY, CDR2 FYNNEI. The CDR3 runs to 17 residues.

This sequence joins TRBV7-9 and TRBJ1-1; D is perhaps TRBD1 (6 bases). V lost 1 base to trimming and J lost 7 bases, with 19 bases between them. This CDR3 region has 16 residues. Germline CDR1 reads SEHNR; CDR2 reads FQNEAQ (reference sequence). CDR3 DNA: TGTGCCAGCAGCTTAGGTCAGGGGTCCCGCGTCAATGAAGCTTTCTTT. Protein product: CASSLGQGSRVNEAFF.

This chain connects TRBV10-3 to TRBJ2-3; TRBD2 might be the D (6 bases). The CDR3 spans 13 residues. The V gene lost 10 bases and the J gene lost 6 bases, with 17 bases spanning the gap. Germline assignment: CDR1 ENHRY and CDR2 SYGVKD. In DNA form, the CDR3 reads TGTGCCAGCGGGACGGGGGAACGCGATACGCAGTATTTT. Residues: CASGTGERDTQYF.

The CDR3 loop reads CASSYPGTDTQYF. CDR3 DNA: TGTGCCAGCAGTTACCCCGGGACAGATACGCAGTATTTT. The chain recombines TRBV6-2 or TRBV6-3 with TRBJ2-3; D ambiguous. V lost 2 bases and J lost 3, with 6 bases in between. The CDR3 has 13 amino acids. The germline gives CDR1 MNHEY, CDR2 SVGEGT.

J is TRBJ1-3 and V is TRBV9, with D unclear. The CDR3 is 14 residues long. The germline V and J ends were trimmed by 4 bases and 3 bases, with 11 bases remaining between them. The germline V gene has CDR1 SGDLS and CDR2 YYNGEE. The CDR3 sequence is CASSPGNLGNTIYF. DNA for the CDR3: TGTGCCAGCAGCCCCGGAAACCTTGGAAACACCATATATTTT.

The chain couples TRBV28 to TRBJ2-7; D is possibly TRBD1 (6 bases). This CDR3 contains 15 residues. Between the trimmed V and J ends, which lost 6 bases and 2 bases, there was a span of 17 bases. Germline-derived CDR1 and CDR2 are MDHEN and SYDVKM. The DNA for the CDR3 is TGTGCCAGCAGCCTTACAGGGCTACATACCTACGAGCAGTACTTC. Translated, it gives CASSLTGLHTYEQYF.

V usage is TRBV6-2 or TRBV6-3 and J usage is TRBJ2-1, with TRBD2 matching over 8 bases. Looked up from germline, CDR1 is MNHEY and CDR2 is SVGEGT. V was pared by 6 bases and J by 5 bases, with 12 bases of the junction left unmatched. The CDR3 loop spans 16 amino acids. DNA for the CDR3: TGTGCCAGCAGCCCCGCCGGGCGGGGGGTCCACAATGAGCAGTTCTTC. Protein product: CASSPAGRGVHNEQFF.

The chain recombines TRBV6-5 with TRBJ1-1; D perhaps matches TRBD1 (6 bases). CDR3 length: 15 amino acids. Germline V gene data show CDR1 as MNHEY and CDR2 as SVGAGI. The V gene lost 6 bases and the J gene lost 2 bases, with 16 bases spanning the gap. The CDR3 spells CASRRGRGANTEAFF. The DNA for the CDR3 is TGTGCCAGCAGGCGGGGAAGGGGGGCAAACACTGAAGCTTTCTTT.

The chain joins TRBV7-9 to TRBJ1-4; D not resolved. The CDR3 runs 14 residues. Germline CDR1 SEHNR, CDR2 FQNEAQ (reference sequence). V dropped 5 bases and J dropped 4 bases, with 11 bases sitting between them. In DNA form, the CDR3 reads TGTGCCAGCAGCCTAAACAGCATTAATGAAAAACTGTTTTTT. Translated: CASSLNSINEKLFF.

This chain joins TRBV4-3 and TRBJ1-6; 8 bases match TRBD1. The V gene end was trimmed by 3 bases and the J gene end by 10 bases; junction bases not matched to a gene: 5. The CDR3 sequence is 14 residues long. From germline, CDR1 is LGHNA and CDR2 YSLEER. The chain's CDR3 is CASSHEDRGSPLHF. CDR3 bases: TGCGCCAGCAGCCATGAAGACAGGGGATCACCCCTCCACTTT.

The V call is TRBV29-1, the J call TRBJ2-2, with TRBD2 as a possible D gene (5 bases). The germline V gene has CDR1 SQVTM and CDR2 ANQGSEA. V lost 7 bases, J lost 6 bases, and 12 bases lay in between. The CDR3 has 12 amino acids. The CDR3 DNA is TGCAGCGCCATACGGGGATCCGGGGAGCTGTTTTTT. It encodes CSAIRGSGELFF.

The chain carries TRBV19 and TRBJ1-3; D not resolved. The CDR3 extends over 15 amino acids. Germline assignment: CDR1 LNHDA and CDR2 SQIVND (reference sequence). V was pared by 6 bases and J by 0 bases, with 12 bases between. The CDR3 nucleotides read TGTGCCAGTAGAGTTTGGACCAGCTCTGGAAACACCATATATTTT. Its translation: CASRVWTSSGNTIYF.

The chain carries TRBV28 and TRBJ2-7; 8 bases fit TRBD2. The length of the CDR3 is 15 residues. J was trimmed by 4 bases and V by 4 bases; bases with no gene match: 9. Germline CDR1 MDHEN, CDR2 SYDVKM. CDR3 coding DNA: TGTGCCAGCAGTTCCGTAGCGGGATCGAGGTACGAGCAGTACTTC. This sequence encodes CASSSVAGSRYEQYF.

V gene TRBV29-1 combines with J gene TRBJ2-6; D possibly corresponds to TRBD1 (6 bases). Per the germline V gene, CDR1 is SQVTM and CDR2 is ANQGSEA. The CDR3 has 16 residues. V gave up 1 base and J gave up 0 bases, with 10 bases separating them. The CDR3 DNA follows: TGCAGCGTTGAAGCTACAGGGAGCTCTGGGGCCAACGTCCTGACTTTC. Residues: CSVEATGSSGANVLTF.

This clone has only one observation. The J gene is TRBJ2-1, the V gene TRBV5-1, with 7 bases matching TRBD2. Germline-derived CDR1 and CDR2 are SGHRS and YFSETQ. CDR3 size: 14 residues. Losses at the gene ends were 0 bases for V and 12 bases for J; bases not matched to a gene: 9. The CDR3: CASSLGQGGEGQFF. The CDR3 nucleotides are TGCGCCAGCAGCTTGGGACAAGGAGGGGAGGGGCAGTTCTTC.

The chain uses TRBV5-1 and TRBJ2-2, with a tentative D call TRBD1 (5 bases). Trimming cost V 4 bases and J 3 bases, with 19 bases left between them. This CDR3 has 17 residues. Germline V gene sequence: CDR1 SGHRS, CDR2 YFSETQ. The chain's CDR3 is CASSLGLTGRDTGELFF. CDR3 DNA: TGCGCCAGCAGCCTGGGGCTGACCGGCAGAGACACCGGGGAGCTGTTTTTT. The entire variable domain, with the rest obtained from reference TRBV5-1 and TRBJ2-2, is as follows: KAGVTQTPRYLIKTRGQQVTLSCSPISGHRSVSWYQQTPGQGLQFLFEYFSETQRNKGNFPGRFSGRQFSNSRSEMNVSTLELGDSALYLCASSLGLTGRDTGELFFGEGSRLTVL.

The chain is built from TRBV16 and TRBJ1-1; TRBD1 might be the D (5 bases). The CDR3 runs to 15 residues. The V end lost 2 bases, the J end lost 4 bases, and 14 bases lay between the germline ends. CDR1 KGHSY and CDR2 FQNENV come from the germline V gene. The CDR3 DNA reads as TGTGCCAGCAGCCAAAGGGGCCTGGAGGGCACTGAAGCTTTCTTT. Amino acids: CASSQRGLEGTEAFF.

The chain employs TRBV5-4 and TRBJ2-1, with D tentatively TRBD1 (5 bases). Trimming took 0 bases from V and 4 from J, leaving 17 bases between them. The germline V gene has CDR1 SGHNT and CDR2 YYREEE (reference sequence). CDR3 length: 17 residues. In nucleotides, the CDR3 is TGTGCCAGCAGCTTGGGGCTGGACATGGGGCCTTACAATGAGCAGTTCTTC. Residues: CASSLGLDMGPYNEQFF. Together with reference TRBV5-4 and TRBJ2-1, the CDR3 gives the full variable domain: ETGVTQSPTHLIKTRGQQVTLRCSSQSGHNTVSWYQQALGQGPQFIFQYYREEENGRGNFPPRFSGLQFPNYSSELNVNALELDDSALYLCASSLGLDMGPYNEQFFGPGTRLTVL.

With respect to this clone: The germline gene is not matched at one end of the junction; a read error may be the cause. V gene TRBV7-8 combines with J gene TRBJ2-5; perhaps TRBD2 as D (5 bases). The germline V gene encodes CDR1 SGHVS and CDR2 FQNEAQ. CDR3 size: 15 residues. The CDR3, as DNA: TGTGCCAGCAGGTTAGGGTTCCTACAGCGGGAGACCCAGTACTTC. The encoded protein is CASRLGFLQRETQYF. Full variable domain (outside the CDR3, taken from reference TRBV7-8 and TRBJ2-5): GAGVSQSPRYKVAKRGQDVALRCDPISGHVSLFWYQQALGQGPEFLTYFQNEAQLDKSGLPSDRFFAERPEGSVSTLKIQRTQQEDSAVYLCASRLGFLQRETQYFGPGTRLLVL.

The CDR3 coding sequence is TGCAGTGCTAGAGATTGGGTCGAGCAGTTCTTC. As protein: CSARDWVEQFF. The chain combines TRBV20-1 with TRBJ2-1; unclear D gene. The germline CDR1 and CDR2 sequences are DFQATT and SNEGSKA (reference sequence). V shed 0 bases and J shed 10 bases, with 7 bases lying between them. The CDR3 runs 11 residues.